Listed below are T cell receptor beta chains from one sample, sequenced in a study of shared clonotypes between healthy human individuals. TCRdb's copy holds only in-frame clones and misses some; the assay was immunoSEQ multiplex PCR. The sample records approximately 2.3 million clones, 90% to 95% being singletons. What was sequenced was naive CD4+ T cells from PBMCs. Receptors were obtained from a man in his late teens or twenties in good health. Some clones in this sample may be carry-over from other donors' samples. Each CDR3 is given with its conserved first and last residue. The D gene is left open where the match is weak. Clone size is shown for a subset of rows, as once, few, many or a class of expanded clone.

.	TRBV18	TRBJ1-4	once	TGTGCCAGCTCATCCACGGGGCCGGAGGATGAAAAACTGTTTTTT	CASSSTGPEDEKLFF
.	TRBV13	TRBJ2-3	.	TGTGCCAGCAGCTTAGGCCGTCTACCGGGGGGCCACCTTTCCGATACGCAGTATTTT	CASSLGRLPGGHLSDTQYF
.	TRBV28	TRBJ2-3	.	TGTGCCAGCAGTTTCACAGGGGGGGTCAAAAATACGCAGTATTTT	CASSFTGGVKNTQYF
TRBD2	TRBV7-3	TRBJ2-1	.	TGTGCCAGCAGCTTCCCGCAACTAGCGGGAGAGGATGAGCAGTTCTTC	CASSFPQLAGEDEQFF
.	TRBV6-5	TRBJ2-2	.	TGTGCCAGCAGTTACTCATCATTAGGGAGGACCGGGGAGCTGTTTTTT	CASSYSSLGRTGELFF
.	TRBV19	TRBJ2-3	.	TGTGCCAGTAGTGGCGGGACGGATTCCCTTTATACGCAGTATTTT	CASSGGTDSLYTQYF
.	TRBV12-5	TRBJ2-3	.	TGTGCTAGTGGCTTGCAGTACACAGATACGCAGTATTTT	CASGLQYTDTQYF
TRBD1	TRBV4-1	TRBJ1-6	once	TGCGCCAGCAGCCACCGGATCATGACAGGGGGCAATTCACCCCTCCACTTT	CASSHRIMTGGNSPLHF
TRBD1	TRBV9	TRBJ1-2	.	TGTGCCAGCAGCCTCGGACAGGGGGGAAACTATGGCTACACCTTC	CASSLGQGGNYGYTF
TRBD2	TRBV10-1	TRBJ2-1	.	TGCGCCAGCAGTGAGCCTAGCGGGGGACTCAATGAGCAGTTCTTC	CASSEPSGGLNEQFF
.	TRBV20-1	TRBJ1-2	.	TGCAGTGCGAAGTGGGGAACTTTACACACCTTC	CSAKWGTLHTF
TRBD1	TRBV28	TRBJ2-2	.	TGTGCCAGCAGAACAGGGGGCACCGGGGAGCTGTTTTTT	CASRTGGTGELFF
TRBD2	TRBV5-1	TRBJ2-2	.	TGCGCCAGCAATCGGGGACTAGCGGGAGGTTACACCGGGGAGCTGTTTTTT	CASNRGLAGGYTGELFF
TRBD1	TRBV6-1	TRBJ2-7	once	TGTGCCAGCAGGATGGACAGGGGCGACGAGCAGTACTTC	CASRMDRGDEQYF
.	TRBV29-1	TRBJ2-7	.	TGCAGCGTTGTCTTTGTAGCAGACTACGAGCAGTACTTC	CSVVFVADYEQYF
TRBD1	TRBV18	TRBJ1-1	.	TGTGCCAGCTCGTCAGACAGGGTATACACTGAAGCTTTCTTT	CASSSDRVYTEAFF
TRBD1	TRBV5-6	TRBJ1-2	once	TGTGCCAGCAGCTTCGACAGGGGGCGGGTTGGCTACACCTTC	CASSFDRGRVGYTF
TRBD1	TRBV18	TRBJ1-1	.	TGTGCCAGCTCACAACCGGGACAGGGCACTGAAGCTTTCTTT	CASSQPGQGTEAFF
TRBD2	TRBV5-8	TRBJ2-3	.	TGTGCCAGCAGCTTGGATGCGACTAGCGGGAGACACACAGATACGCAGTATTTT	CASSLDATSGRHTDTQYF
.	TRBV6-6	TRBJ2-3	.	TGTGCCAGCAGTTACTCAAGAGCGCGAAGCACAGATACGCAGTATTTT	CASSYSRARSTDTQYF
TRBD1	TRBV10-3	TRBJ1-3	.	TGTGCCATCAGTGACCCCGGACAGGGGACCGGAAACACCATATATTTT	CAISDPGQGTGNTIYF
.	TRBV28	TRBJ2-7	.	TGTGCCAGCAGAGAGTCCGGGTACGAGCAGTACTTC	CASRESGYEQYF
.	TRBV9	TRBJ2-5	.	TGTGCCAGCAGCGTTGACCCGCCTGGGGAGACCCAGTACTTC	CASSVDPPGETQYF
TRBD1	TRBV19	TRBJ1-3	once	TGTGCCAGTAGTACGGGACCGGGACAGGGGACCGCTGGAAACACCATATATTTT	CASSTGPGQGTAGNTIYF
.	TRBV5-4	TRBJ2-1	.	TGTGCCAGTAACCGGGACCCCTCCTTGTCAAATGAGCAGTTCTTC	CASNRDPSLSNEQFF
.	TRBV7-3	TRBJ2-4	.	TGTGCCAGCAGCTGGGACGGAGGGAACATTCAGTACTTC	CASSWDGGNIQYF
TRBD1	TRBV6-1	TRBJ2-7	.	TGTGCCAGCAGGGTCTTGGACAGGTCCTCCTACGAGCAGTACTTC	CASRVLDRSSYEQYF
.	TRBV9	TRBJ2-1	.	TGTGCCAGCAGCGTAGGAGTTTCAGGGAGCTCCTACAATGAGCAGTTCTTC	CASSVGVSGSSYNEQFF
TRBD2	TRBV4-2	TRBJ2-3	.	TGTGCCAGCAGCCAAGATCTAACTAGCGAAACAAAAGATACGCAGTATTTT	CASSQDLTSETKDTQYF
TRBD2	TRBV27	TRBJ2-1	.	TGTGCCAGCAGTCGACTAGCGGGTTACAATGAGCAGTTCTTC	CASSRLAGYNEQFF
TRBD2	TRBV10-1	TRBJ2-3	.	TGCGCCAGCAGTGGGTTAGCGGGAGGATCAGATACGCAGTATTTT	CASSGLAGGSDTQYF
.	TRBV5-4	TRBJ2-7	once	TGTGCCAGCAGCAGTGGGGCAGGCTCCTACGAGCAGTACTTC	CASSSGAGSYEQYF
.	TRBV28	TRBJ2-3	.	TGTGCCAGCAGTTTACTCGGTGCCACAGATACGCAGTATTTT	CASSLLGATDTQYF
.	TRBV11-3	TRBJ2-1	.	TGTGCCAGCAGCCCTAACAGTTTCAATGAGCAGTTCTTC	CASSPNSFNEQFF
.	TRBV30	TRBJ1-3	.	TGTGCCTGGAGCTCGGGGGATGGAAACACCATATATTTT	CAWSSGDGNTIYF